The entry that follows covers one T cell receptor beta chain sequence. An end of the junction does not agree with germline; a read error may underlie this. This specimen belongs to a study of tumor-infiltrating lymphocytes in primary liver carcinoma. Reverse transcription of around 0.45 ug total RNA with a constant-region primer produced TCR beta cDNA. Libraries for TCR beta were built through three nested multiplex PCR rounds, which together made up a slightly modified ARM-PCR procedure. TRBV1-TRBV30 forward primers paired with a C-beta reverse primer drove the first two PCR rounds, about 9 cycles each. TCRdb re-analysed the multiplex PCR reads in MiXCR, keeping a single row per CDR3 protein. The repertoire holds 250,000 to 400,000 distinct CDR3 sequences, with 65% as singletons. Blood RNA was derived from unsorted whole blood, and germline DNA was extracted too. This CDR3 region has 17 residues. Germline V gene sequence: CDR1 MGHRA, CDR2 YSYEKL.

The sequence came from a man in his forties with primary liver carcinoma and hepatitis B virus infection. The chain is built from TRBV4-1 and TRBJ2-1; D gene ambiguous. Source material: peripheral blood. CDR3 in amino acids: CANSQRWMIRQGNEQFF. The CDR3 region has the DNA TGCGCCAACAGCCAAAGATGGATGATTCGGCAAGGCAATGAGCAGTTCTTC.